The source of this TCR beta chain is a study of regulatory and conventional T cells in RAG deficiency. Overall study results and limits: Compared with controls, unique Treg TCR beta sequences dropped around 110-fold in Omenn syndrome and CID/AS. Omenn CD25-high CD127-low cells may be activated cells, not true Tregs. In Omenn syndrome, Treg and Tconv repertoires overlapped >75%.

Clones were read by immunoSEQ multiplex PCR, and TCRdb kept only the in-frame ones, dropping some. The sample yields roughly 28,000 clones, around nine tenths seen once. In regard to this clone: What it recognizes is unknown.

Germline CDR1 MNHNS, CDR2 SASEGT. V shed 5 bases and J 7 bases; nucleotides not matched to a gene: 7. CDR3 length: 13 amino acids. Genomic DNA came from blood regulatory T cells gated CD4+ CD25-high CD127-low. These same records also appear under a second study, on regulatory T cells. This second study says: Primers: 52 TRBV forward and 13 TRBJ reverse.

The rearrangement joins TRBV6-1 to TRBJ1-2; the match to TRBD1 covers 7 bases. Input material: Tregs sorted from blood. This clonotype originated in a human donor in good health. This CDR3 is CASSTGQVGGYTF. The CDR3 nucleotides are TGTGCCAGCAGTACCGGACAGGTTGGTGGCTACACCTTC.